Listed below are T cell receptor beta chains from one sample, sequenced in a study of T cell responses to AZD1222 COVID-19 vaccine. Generated by immunoSEQ multiplex PCR, the TCRdb table keeps only in-frame clones and is missing some. The sample carries about 140,000 clones, about 89% recorded once. This sample comprised peripheral blood, obtained on day 0 of AZD1222 vaccination. The receptors derive from an adult in good health. CDR3s include the opening cysteine and the closing phenylalanine or tryptophan. A D gene is named only where the DNA matches it firmly. The size entry is marked missing in some rows and otherwise reads once, few, many or a size class.

clone_size: NA; v_call: TRBV12-3/TRBV12-4; j_call: TRBJ2-7; d_call: NA; cdr3_aa: CASSSGPGSEQYF; cdr3_nt: TGTGCCAGCAGTTCCGGCCCAGGGAGCGAGCAGTACTTC
clone_size: once; v_call: TRBV9; j_call: TRBJ2-2; d_call: NA; cdr3_aa: CASSVVEAPTGELFF; cdr3_nt: TGTGCCAGCAGCGTAGTGGAGGCGCCAACCGGGGAGCTGTTTTTT
clone_size: NA; v_call: TRBV18; j_call: TRBJ2-3; d_call: TRBD2; cdr3_aa: CASSPPSLAAGTDTQYF; cdr3_nt: TGTGCCAGCTCACCACCTTCACTAGCGGCAGGCACAGATACGCAGTATTTT
clone_size: NA; v_call: TRBV5-3; j_call: TRBJ1-2; d_call: NA; cdr3_aa: CARSPTVLKGYTF; cdr3_nt: TGTGCCAGAAGTCCTACGGTTCTAAAGGGGTACACCTTC
clone_size: NA; v_call: TRBV29-1; j_call: TRBJ1-1; d_call: NA; cdr3_aa: CSVEPRGGTAGTEAFF; cdr3_nt: TGCAGCGTTGAACCCCGAGGGGGAACAGCGGGCACTGAAGCTTTCTTT
clone_size: NA; v_call: TRBV5-1; j_call: TRBJ2-5; d_call: NA; cdr3_aa: CASSLWESGAETQYF; cdr3_nt: TGCGCCAGCAGCTTGTGGGAGTCAGGGGCAGAGACCCAGTACTTC
clone_size: NA; v_call: TRBV28; j_call: TRBJ1-1; d_call: NA; cdr3_aa: CASIRMNTEAFF; cdr3_nt: TGTGCCAGCATACGCATGAACACTGAAGCTTTCTTT
clone_size: NA; v_call: TRBV18; j_call: TRBJ1-1; d_call: NA; cdr3_aa: CASSPLPGQVNTEAFF; cdr3_nt: TGTGCCAGCTCACCTCTGCCGGGACAAGTGAACACTGAAGCTTTCTTT
clone_size: NA; v_call: TRBV10-2; j_call: TRBJ1-1; d_call: NA; cdr3_aa: CASGRVGAFF; cdr3_nt: TGCGCCAGCGGAAGGGTAGGAGCTTTCTTT
clone_size: once; v_call: TRBV18; j_call: TRBJ1-3; d_call: NA; cdr3_aa: CASSPPGSGNTIYF; cdr3_nt: TGTGCCAGCTCACCCCCAGGCTCTGGAAACACCATATATTTT
clone_size: NA; v_call: TRBV29-1; j_call: TRBJ1-4; d_call: TRBD1; cdr3_aa: CSAHAGTGDEKLFF; cdr3_nt: TGCAGCGCCCATGCGGGGACAGGGGATGAAAAACTGTTTTTT
clone_size: NA; v_call: TRBV30; j_call: TRBJ2-1; d_call: TRBD2; cdr3_aa: CAWKSGGPGNEQFF; cdr3_nt: TGTGCCTGGAAGAGCGGGGGCCCCGGCAATGAGCAGTTCTTC
clone_size: NA; v_call: TRBV5-1; j_call: TRBJ1-2; d_call: NA; cdr3_aa: CASSLETVFGYGYTF; cdr3_nt: TGCGCCAGCAGCTTGGAAACAGTCTTTGGCTATGGCTACACCTTC
clone_size: once; v_call: TRBV5-4; j_call: TRBJ2-1; d_call: TRBD1; cdr3_aa: CAARRTGGSVEFF; cdr3_nt: TGTGCCGCCCGGAGGACAGGGGGATCTGTTGAGTTCTTC
clone_size: NA; v_call: TRBV18; j_call: TRBJ2-7; d_call: NA; cdr3_aa: CASSPDKRTLGEQYF; cdr3_nt: TGTGCCAGCTCACCAGATAAAAGGACATTGGGCGAGCAGTACTTC
clone_size: NA; v_call: TRBV28; j_call: TRBJ1-5; d_call: NA; cdr3_aa: CASFTGTRASNQPQHF; cdr3_nt: TGTGCCAGCTTTACCGGGACTCGGGCTAGCAATCAGCCCCAGCATTTT
clone_size: once; v_call: TRBV28; j_call: TRBJ1-2; d_call: TRBD1; cdr3_aa: CASRGNRGLGGYGYTF; cdr3_nt: TGTGCCAGCAGGGGAAACAGGGGACTAGGGGGCTATGGCTACACCTTC
clone_size: NA; v_call: TRBV25-1; j_call: TRBJ2-7; d_call: TRBD1; cdr3_aa: CASRPQGAGEQYF; cdr3_nt: TGTGCCAGCAGACCACAGGGGGCAGGGGAGCAGTACTTC
clone_size: NA; v_call: TRBV5-5; j_call: TRBJ1-6; d_call: NA; cdr3_aa: CASSLDGTYNSPLHF; cdr3_nt: TGTGCCAGCAGCTTGGACGGGACATATAATTCACCCCTCCACTTT
clone_size: NA; v_call: TRBV19; j_call: TRBJ1-4; d_call: NA; cdr3_aa: CASSQDEGEKLFF; cdr3_nt: TGTGCCAGTAGTCAAGACGAGGGTGAAAAACTGTTTTTT
clone_size: NA; v_call: TRBV11-2; j_call: TRBJ2-1; d_call: NA; cdr3_aa: CASSPGPSPSYNEQFF; cdr3_nt: TGTGCCAGCAGCCCGGGACCGTCGCCCTCCTACAATGAGCAGTTCTTC
clone_size: few; v_call: TRBV11-2; j_call: TRBJ1-4; d_call: NA; cdr3_aa: CASSSRSGLREKLFF; cdr3_nt: TGTGCCAGCAGCTCGCGCTCCGGGCTACGTGAAAAACTGTTTTTT
clone_size: NA; v_call: TRBV6-4; j_call: TRBJ2-5; d_call: NA; cdr3_aa: CASSPTRETQYF; cdr3_nt: TGTGCCAGCAGCCCTACGAGGGAGACCCAGTACTTC
clone_size: NA; v_call: TRBV5-1; j_call: TRBJ2-1; d_call: NA; cdr3_aa: CASSLAGSYNEQFF; cdr3_nt: TGCGCCAGCAGCTTGGCAGGGTCCTACAATGAGCAGTTCTTC
clone_size: NA; v_call: TRBV30; j_call: TRBJ2-2; d_call: TRBD1; cdr3_aa: CAWGRGLGTGELFF; cdr3_nt: TGTGCCTGGGGCAGGGGGCTCGGCACCGGGGAGCTGTTTTTT
clone_size: once; v_call: TRBV3-1/TRBV3-2; j_call: TRBJ2-2; d_call: TRBD2; cdr3_aa: CASSQEVRLAANTGELFF; cdr3_nt: TGTGCCAGCAGCCAAGAAGTGCGACTAGCGGCGAACACCGGGGAGCTGTTTTTT
clone_size: NA; v_call: TRBV3-1/TRBV3-2; j_call: TRBJ2-1; d_call: NA; cdr3_aa: CASSLQGAHDEQFF; cdr3_nt: TGTGCCAGCAGCCTACAGGGCGCGCACGATGAGCAGTTCTTC